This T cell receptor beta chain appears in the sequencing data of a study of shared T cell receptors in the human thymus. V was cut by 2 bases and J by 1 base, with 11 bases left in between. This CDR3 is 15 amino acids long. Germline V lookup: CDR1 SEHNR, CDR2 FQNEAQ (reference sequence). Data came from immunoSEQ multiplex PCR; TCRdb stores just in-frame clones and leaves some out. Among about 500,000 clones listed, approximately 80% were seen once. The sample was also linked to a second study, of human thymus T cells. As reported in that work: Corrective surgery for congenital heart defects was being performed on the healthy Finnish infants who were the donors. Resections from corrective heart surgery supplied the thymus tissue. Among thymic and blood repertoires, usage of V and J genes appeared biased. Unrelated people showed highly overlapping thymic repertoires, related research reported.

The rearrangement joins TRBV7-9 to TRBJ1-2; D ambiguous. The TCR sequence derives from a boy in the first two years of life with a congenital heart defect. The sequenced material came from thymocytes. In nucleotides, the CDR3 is TGTGCCAGCAGCTTAATCCCTATAGTTAACTATGGCTACACCTTC. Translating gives CASSLIPIVNYGYTF.